The TCR beta chain under discussion was sequenced for a study of regulatory T cells in long-lasting Graves disease. This clonotype was found many times. Its matching antigen is unknown. The CDR3 spans 16 residues. Germline values: CDR1 LGHDT, CDR2 YNNKEL (reference sequence). After removal of 2 bases from V and 5 bases from J, the junction contained 9 bases not matched to a gene. Study-wide points: TRBV28, TRBJ1-2 and TRBJ2-5 were segments that persistent disease favored. Relative to new patients (roughly 970), persistent patients exhibited greater sharing of public clonotypes (approximately 2,500). Accuracy was possibly reduced by small sample size.

Time point defined: newly diagnosed GD, antithyroid drugs for less than 3 months. PBMC-derived RNA was used for the TCR library. Construction of TCR beta libraries relied on iRepertoire HTBI primers and on Arm-PCR targeting CDR3 regions. Each CDR3 protein is one row after TCRdb ran MiXCR on the multiplex PCR reads. The data show fewer than 500,000 distinct CDR3 sequences, roughly 16% seen once. These same data were also listed under a study on T cells in Graves' hyperthyroidism and ophthalmopathy. That study adds: HTBI primers were the set used in a first-round RT-PCR of the TCR CDR3.

This clonotype was sampled from a man aged 35 to 55 with Graves disease. The genes are TRBV3-1 and TRBJ2-7, with 10 bases aligning to TRBD2. Specimen: peripheral blood mononuclear cells (PBMCs), collected at new diagnosis, from a patient treated with antithyroid drugs. The CDR3 coding sequence is TGTGCCAGCAGCCAACTTTCTGTACTAGCGGGGAACGAGCAGTACTTC. It yields the protein CASSQLSVLAGNEQYF.